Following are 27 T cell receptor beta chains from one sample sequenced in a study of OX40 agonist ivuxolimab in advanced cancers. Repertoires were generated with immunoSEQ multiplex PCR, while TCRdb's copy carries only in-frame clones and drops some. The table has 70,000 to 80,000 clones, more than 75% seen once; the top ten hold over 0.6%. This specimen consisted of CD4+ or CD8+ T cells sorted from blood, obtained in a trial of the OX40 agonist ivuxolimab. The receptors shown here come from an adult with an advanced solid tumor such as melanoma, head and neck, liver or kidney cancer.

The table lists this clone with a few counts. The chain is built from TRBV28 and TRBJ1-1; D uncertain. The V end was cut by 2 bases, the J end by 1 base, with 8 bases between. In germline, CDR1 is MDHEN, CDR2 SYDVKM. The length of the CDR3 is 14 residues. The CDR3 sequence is CASSLMFGNTEAFF. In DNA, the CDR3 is TGTGCCAGCAGTTTAATGTTTGGGAACACTGAAGCTTTCTTT.

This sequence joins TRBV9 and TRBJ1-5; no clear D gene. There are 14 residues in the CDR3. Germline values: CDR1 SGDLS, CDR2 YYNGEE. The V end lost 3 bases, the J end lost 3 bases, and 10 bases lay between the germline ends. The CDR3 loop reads CASSASGHNQPQHF. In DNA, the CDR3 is TGTGCCAGCAGCGCCTCCGGGCACAATCAGCCCCAGCATTTT.

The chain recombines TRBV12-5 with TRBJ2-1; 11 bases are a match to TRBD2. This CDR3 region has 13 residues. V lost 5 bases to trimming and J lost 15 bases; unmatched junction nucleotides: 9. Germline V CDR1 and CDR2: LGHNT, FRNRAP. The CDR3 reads CASGPRTSGPLFF. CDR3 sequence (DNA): TGTGCTAGTGGTCCGCGGACTAGCGGGCCTTTGTTCTTC.

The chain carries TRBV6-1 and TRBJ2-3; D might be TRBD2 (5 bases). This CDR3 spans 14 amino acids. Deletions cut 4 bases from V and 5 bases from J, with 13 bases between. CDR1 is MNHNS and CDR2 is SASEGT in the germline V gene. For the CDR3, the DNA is TGTGCCAGCAGTGGGGAGCCCCTAGGAGATACGCAGTATTTT. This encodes CASSGEPLGDTQYF.

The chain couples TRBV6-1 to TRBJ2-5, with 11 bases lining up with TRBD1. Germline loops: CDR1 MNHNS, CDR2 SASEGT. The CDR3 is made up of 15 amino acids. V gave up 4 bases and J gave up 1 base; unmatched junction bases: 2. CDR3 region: CASSGGTGGQETQYF. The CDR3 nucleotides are TGTGCCAGCAGTGGGGGGACAGGGGGCCAAGAGACCCAGTACTTC.

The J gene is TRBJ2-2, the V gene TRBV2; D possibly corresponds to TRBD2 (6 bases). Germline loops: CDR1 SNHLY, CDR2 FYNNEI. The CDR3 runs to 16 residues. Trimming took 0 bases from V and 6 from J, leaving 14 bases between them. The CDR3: CASSEALLARSGELFF. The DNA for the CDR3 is TGTGCCAGCAGTGAAGCGCTCCTAGCGAGGTCCGGGGAGCTGTTTTTT. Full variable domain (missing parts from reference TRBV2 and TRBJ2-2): EPEVTQTPSHQVTQMGQEVILRCVPISNHLYFYWYRQILGQKVEFLVSFYNNEISEKSEIFDDQFSVERPDGSNFTLKIRSTKLEDSAMYFCASSEALLARSGELFFGEGSRLTVL.

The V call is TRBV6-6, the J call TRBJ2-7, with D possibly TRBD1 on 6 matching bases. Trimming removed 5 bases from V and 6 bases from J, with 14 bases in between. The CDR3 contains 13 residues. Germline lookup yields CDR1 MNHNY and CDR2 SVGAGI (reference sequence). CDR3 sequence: CASSPQGSGEQYF. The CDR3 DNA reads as TGTGCCAGCAGTCCACAGGGATCGGGCGAGCAGTACTTC.

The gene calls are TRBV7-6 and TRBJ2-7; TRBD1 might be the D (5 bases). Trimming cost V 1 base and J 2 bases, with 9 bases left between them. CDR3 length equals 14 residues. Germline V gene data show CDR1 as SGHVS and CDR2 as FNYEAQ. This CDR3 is CASSLVQGTYEQYF. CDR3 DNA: TGTGCCAGCAGCTTAGTGCAGGGCACCTACGAGCAGTACTTC.

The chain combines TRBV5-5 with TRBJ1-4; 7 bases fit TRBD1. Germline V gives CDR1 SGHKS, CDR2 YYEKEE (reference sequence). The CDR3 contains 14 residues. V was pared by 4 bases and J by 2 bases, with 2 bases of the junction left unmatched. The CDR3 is CASSQGGTNEKLFF. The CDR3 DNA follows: TGTGCCAGCAGCCAGGGGGGGACTAATGAAAAACTGTTTTTT.

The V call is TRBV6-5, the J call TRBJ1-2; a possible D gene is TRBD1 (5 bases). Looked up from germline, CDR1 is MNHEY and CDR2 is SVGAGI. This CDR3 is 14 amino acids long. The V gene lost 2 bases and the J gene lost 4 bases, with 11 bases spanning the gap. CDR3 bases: TGTGCCAGCAGTTACGGGAGGGGAATCTATGGCTACACCTTC. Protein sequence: CASSYGRGIYGYTF.

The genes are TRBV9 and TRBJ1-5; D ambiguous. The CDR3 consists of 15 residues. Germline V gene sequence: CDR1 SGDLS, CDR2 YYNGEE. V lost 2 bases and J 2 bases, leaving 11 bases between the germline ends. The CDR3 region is CASSVSGSGNQPQHF. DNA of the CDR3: TGTGCCAGCAGCGTCTCCGGGTCTGGCAATCAGCCCCAGCATTTT.

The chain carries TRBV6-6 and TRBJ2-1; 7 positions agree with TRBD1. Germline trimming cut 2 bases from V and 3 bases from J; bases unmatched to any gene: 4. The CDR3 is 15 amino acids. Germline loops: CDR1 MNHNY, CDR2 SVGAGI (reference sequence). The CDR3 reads CASSYARGYYNEQFF. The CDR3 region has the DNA TGTGCCAGCAGTTACGCCAGGGGGTACTACAATGAGCAGTTCTTC.

The CDR3 protein is CASSFEGPGATYNEQFF. The CDR3, as DNA: TGTGCCAGCAGTTTTGAGGGTCCGGGGGCCACCTACAATGAGCAGTTCTTC. The chain is built from TRBV27 and TRBJ2-1; D assignment may be TRBD1 or TRBD2 (6 bases each). The CDR3 extends over 17 amino acids. The germline gives CDR1 MNHEY, CDR2 SMNVEV (reference sequence). Trimming cost V 3 bases and J 2 bases, with 17 bases left between them.

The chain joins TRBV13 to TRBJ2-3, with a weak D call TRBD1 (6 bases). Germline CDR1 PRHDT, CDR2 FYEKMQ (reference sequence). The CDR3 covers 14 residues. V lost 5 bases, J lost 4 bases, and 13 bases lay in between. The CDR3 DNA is TGTGCCAGCAGCCCCACAGGGACGGCAGATACGCAGTATTTT. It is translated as CASSPTGTADTQYF.

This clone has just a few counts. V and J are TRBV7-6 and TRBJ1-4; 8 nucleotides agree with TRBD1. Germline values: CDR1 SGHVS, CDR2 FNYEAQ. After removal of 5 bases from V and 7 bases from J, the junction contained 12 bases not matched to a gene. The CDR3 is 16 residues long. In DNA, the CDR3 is TGTGCCAGCAGCCGCGGACAGGGAGGAATGGGTGAAAAACTGTTTTTT. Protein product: CASSRGQGGMGEKLFF.

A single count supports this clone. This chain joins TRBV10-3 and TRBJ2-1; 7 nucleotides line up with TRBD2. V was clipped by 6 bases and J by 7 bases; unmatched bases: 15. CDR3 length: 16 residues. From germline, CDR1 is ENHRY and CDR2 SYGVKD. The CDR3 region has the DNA TGTGCCATCAGCCAGAAGGCGGGAGATTTCGTAAATGAGCAGTTCTTC. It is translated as CAISQKAGDFVNEQFF.

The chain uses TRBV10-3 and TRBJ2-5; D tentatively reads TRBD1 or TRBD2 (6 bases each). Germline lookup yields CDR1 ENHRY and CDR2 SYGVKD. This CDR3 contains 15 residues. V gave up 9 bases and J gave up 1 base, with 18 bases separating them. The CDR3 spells CAMRKGGEVQETQYF. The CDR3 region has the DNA TGTGCCATGAGGAAGGGGGGCGAGGTCCAAGAGACCCAGTACTTC.

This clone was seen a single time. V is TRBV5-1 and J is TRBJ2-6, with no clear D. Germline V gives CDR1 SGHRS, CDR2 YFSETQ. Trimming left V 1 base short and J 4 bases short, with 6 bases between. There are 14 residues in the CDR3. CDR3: CASSLIPGANVLTF. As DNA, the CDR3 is TGCGCCAGCAGCTTGATTCCCGGGGCCAACGTCCTGACTTTC.

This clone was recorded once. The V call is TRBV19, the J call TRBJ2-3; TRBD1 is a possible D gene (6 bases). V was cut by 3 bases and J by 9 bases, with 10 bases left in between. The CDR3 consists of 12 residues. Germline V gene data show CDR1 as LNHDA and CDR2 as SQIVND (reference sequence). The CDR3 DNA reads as TGTGCCAGTAGTATCGGTGGGGGCACGCAGTATTTT. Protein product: CASSIGGGTQYF.

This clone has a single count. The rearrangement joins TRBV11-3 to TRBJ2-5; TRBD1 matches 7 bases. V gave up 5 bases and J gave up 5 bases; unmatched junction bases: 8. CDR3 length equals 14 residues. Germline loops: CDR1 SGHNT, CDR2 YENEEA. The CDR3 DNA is TGTGCCAGCAGCCCCACGAGGGGGCAGGAGACCCAGTACTTC. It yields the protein CASSPTRGQETQYF.

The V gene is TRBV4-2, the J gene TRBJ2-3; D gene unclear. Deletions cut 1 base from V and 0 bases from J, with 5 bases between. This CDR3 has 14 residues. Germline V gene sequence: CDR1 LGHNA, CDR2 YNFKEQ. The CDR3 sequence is CASSQVMSTDTQYF. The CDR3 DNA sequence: TGTGCCAGCAGCCAAGTTATGAGCACAGATACGCAGTATTTT.

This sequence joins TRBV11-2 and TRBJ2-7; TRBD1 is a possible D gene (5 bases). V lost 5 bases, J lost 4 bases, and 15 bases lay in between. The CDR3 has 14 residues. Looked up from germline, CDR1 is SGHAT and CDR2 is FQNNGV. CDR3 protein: CASSLVGAAYEQYF. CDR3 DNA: TGTGCCAGCAGCCTAGTTGGGGCGGCGTACGAGCAGTACTTC.

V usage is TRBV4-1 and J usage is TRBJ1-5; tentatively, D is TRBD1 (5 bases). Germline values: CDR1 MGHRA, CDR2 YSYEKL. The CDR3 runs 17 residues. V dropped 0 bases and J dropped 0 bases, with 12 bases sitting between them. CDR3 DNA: TGCGCCAGCAGCCAAGATTTTGGGACTTATAGCAATCAGCCCCAGCATTTT. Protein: CASSQDFGTYSNQPQHF.

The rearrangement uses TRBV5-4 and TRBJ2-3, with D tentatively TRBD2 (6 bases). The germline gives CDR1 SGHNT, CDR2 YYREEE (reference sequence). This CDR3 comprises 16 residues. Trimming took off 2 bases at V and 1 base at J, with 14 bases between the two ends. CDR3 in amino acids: CASSFNSGARTDTQYF. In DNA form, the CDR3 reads TGTGCCAGCAGCTTTAATAGCGGAGCTCGCACAGATACGCAGTATTTT.

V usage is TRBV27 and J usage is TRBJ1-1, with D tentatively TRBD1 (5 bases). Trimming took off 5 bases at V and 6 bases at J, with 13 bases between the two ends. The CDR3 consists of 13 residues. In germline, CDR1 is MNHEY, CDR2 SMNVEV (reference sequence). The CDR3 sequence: CASSPLGRAEAFF. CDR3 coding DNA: TGTGCCAGCAGTCCTCTGGGCAGGGCTGAAGCTTTCTTT.

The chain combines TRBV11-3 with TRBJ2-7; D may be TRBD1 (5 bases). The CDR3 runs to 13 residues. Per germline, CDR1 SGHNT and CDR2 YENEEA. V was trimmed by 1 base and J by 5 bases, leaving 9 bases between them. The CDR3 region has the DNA TGTGCCAGCAGCTTAGGCAGGGCCAACGAGCAGTACTTC. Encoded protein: CASSLGRANEQYF.

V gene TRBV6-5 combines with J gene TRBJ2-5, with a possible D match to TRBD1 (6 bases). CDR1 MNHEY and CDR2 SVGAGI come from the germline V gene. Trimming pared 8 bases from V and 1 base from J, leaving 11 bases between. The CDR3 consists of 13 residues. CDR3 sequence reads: CASGGHIQETQYF. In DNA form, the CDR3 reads TGTGCCAGCGGGGGACACATCCAAGAGACCCAGTACTTC.